Below, 13 T cell receptor beta chains from the same sample are listed, as sequenced in a study of HIV-infected patients and healthy controls. Alpha and beta constant-region primers primed reverse transcription of 400 to 650 ng RNA. Each of the alpha and beta chains got its own library through chain-specific third strand synthesis with indices. TCRdb re-called the 5' RACE reads through MiXCR, storing one row per CDR3 protein. The top ten clones hold roughly 37% of a sample with about 15,000 distinct CDR3 sequences, around 12% of them seen once. Follow-up blood was drawn about 14 weeks, roughly three months, after antiretroviral therapy began. The repertoire came from unfractionated whole blood and reflected all unsorted peripheral T cells. The input for sequencing was blood, taken during antiretroviral therapy. The receptors come from an adult with HIV infection. The donor label of this sample is uncertain.

Many counts were recorded for this clonotype. The chain is built from TRBV24-1 and TRBJ2-3; 9 nucleotides match TRBD2. The CDR3 runs to 15 residues. Looked up from germline, CDR1 is KGHDR and CDR2 is SFDVKD. Trimming took 6 bases from V and 2 from J; bases not matched to a gene: 5. The chain's CDR3 is CATSNLAGSTDTQYF. CDR3 nucleotides: TGTGCCACCAGTAACCTAGCGGGATCCACAGATACGCAGTATTTT.

This clonotype was found many times. The rearrangement joins TRBV12-3 or TRBV12-4 to TRBJ1-2, with a weak D call TRBD1 (6 bases). The CDR3 runs 13 residues. V lost 6 bases, J lost 6 bases, and 14 bases lay in between. CDR3 protein: CASRVKRTDGYTF. The CDR3 nucleotides read TGTGCCAGCAGAGTCAAACGGACAGATGGCTACACCTTC.

This clonotype was recorded many times. The rearrangement joins TRBV5-4 to TRBJ2-7, with D perhaps matching TRBD2 (6 bases). Germline V gene sequence: CDR1 SGHNT, CDR2 YYREEE (reference sequence). The V and J ends lost 2 bases and 6 bases respectively, with 15 bases between them. The CDR3 is 14 amino acids. CDR3: CASSFSGSIAEQYF. The CDR3 nucleotides are TGTGCCAGCAGCTTTTCCGGGAGCATTGCCGAGCAGTACTTC. The variable domain in full, with the rest retrieved from reference TRBV5-4 and TRBJ2-7, is ETGVTQSPTHLIKTRGQQVTLRCSSQSGHNTVSWYQQALGQGPQFIFQYYREEENGRGNFPPRFSGLQFPNYSSELNVNALELDDSALYLCASSFSGSIAEQYFGPGTRLTVT.

This clonotype was detected many times. This chain uses TRBV5-1 with TRBJ2-5; D possibly corresponds to TRBD1 (6 bases). Germline loops: CDR1 SGHRS, CDR2 YFSETQ. The CDR3 runs 13 residues. V gave up 7 bases and J gave up 9 bases, with 19 bases separating them. The CDR3 nucleotides are TGCGCCAGCCAACAGGGACCCGAGGGGGCCCAGTACTTC. Translated: CASQQGPEGAQYF.

The V and J genes are TRBV12-3 or TRBV12-4 and TRBJ1-1, with D unclear. The V end lost 6 bases, the J end lost 2 bases, and 10 bases lay between the germline ends. This CDR3 has 13 residues. For the CDR3, the DNA is TGTGCCAGCAGCAAGGATGTAAACACTGAAGCTTTCTTT. Its protein is CASSKDVNTEAFF.

This clonotype was counted only a few times. The rearrangement uses TRBV7-2 and TRBJ2-1; perhaps TRBD2 as D (5 bases). Trimming cost V 5 bases and J 0 bases, with 11 bases left between them. The CDR3 spans 15 residues. In germline, CDR1 is SGHTA, CDR2 FQGNSA. The CDR3 reads CASSPTGISYNEQFF. CDR3 coding DNA: TGTGCCAGCAGCCCGACGGGGATCTCCTACAATGAGCAGTTCTTC. Full variable domain (missing parts from reference TRBV7-2 and TRBJ2-1): GAGVSQSPSNKVTEKGKDVELRCDPISGHTALYWYRQSLGQGLEFLIYFQGNSAPDKSGLPSDRFSAERTGGSVSTLTIQRTQQEDSAVYLCASSPTGISYNEQFFGPGTRLTVL.

This clonotype was counted many times. The chain has TRBV29-1 and TRBJ2-7; D tentatively fits TRBD1 or TRBD2 (5 bases each). Germline V lookup: CDR1 SQVTM, CDR2 ANQGSEA. The CDR3 has 12 residues. The CDR3 loop is CSVEGAGSLSLV. In nucleotides, the CDR3 is TGCAGCGTTGAAGGCGCAGGGAGCCTATCGTTGGTC.

The rearrangement uses TRBV7-2 and TRBJ2-1, with 7 nucleotides matching TRBD1. This CDR3 spans 14 amino acids. The J segment lost 8 bases and the V segment lost 1 base, leaving 5 bases of the junction unmatched. CDR1 is SGHTA and CDR2 is FQGNSA in the germline V gene. The CDR3 loop reads CASSLGGTAHEQFF. CDR3 coding DNA: TGTGCCAGCAGCTTAGGTGGGACAGCCCATGAGCAGTTCTTC.

This clonotype was picked up many times. The rearrangement joins TRBV20-1 to TRBJ1-3; D remains unclear. Looked up from germline, CDR1 is DFQATT and CDR2 is SNEGSKA (reference sequence). Between the trimmed V and J ends, which lost 0 bases and 2 bases, there was a span of 11 bases. CDR3 length: 15 residues. The CDR3 loop is CSARDLRSPGNTIYF. CDR3 DNA: TGCAGTGCTAGAGATTTAAGAAGTCCTGGAAACACCATATATTTT.

This clonotype is labeled as medium-sized (0.01 to 0.1%). J is TRBJ1-5 and V is TRBV5-1, with a possible D match to TRBD1 (5 bases). Germline lookup yields CDR1 SGHRS and CDR2 YFSETQ. The CDR3 has 15 residues. With 0 bases removed from V and 4 bases from J, the gap between germline ends came to 11 bases. The CDR3 DNA reads as TGCGCCAGCAGCTTGGATGCAGGGCCGAATCAGCCCCAGCATTTT. It translates to CASSLDAGPNQPQHF.

Ten or more counts support this clonotype. V gene TRBV13 combines with J gene TRBJ2-6; either TRBD1 or TRBD2 may supply D (5 bases each). Trimming took off 4 bases at V and 1 base at J, with 14 bases between the two ends. Germline values: CDR1 PRHDT, CDR2 FYEKMQ (reference sequence). This CDR3 spans 17 amino acids. The CDR3 sequence is CASSYTRGTSGANVLTF. The CDR3 region has the DNA TGTGCCAGCAGCTACACCCGGGGCACATCTGGGGCCAACGTCCTGACTTTC.

This clonotype was seen repeatedly, ten times or more. The CDR3: CATSEDTGLAGVTTDTQYF. As DNA, the CDR3 is TGTGCCACCAGTGAAGACACCGGACTAGCGGGGGTTACCACAGATACGCAGTATTTT. This chain connects TRBV24-1 to TRBJ2-3; 13 nucleotides align to TRBD2. The CDR3 covers 19 residues. V lost 4 bases to trimming and J lost 2 bases; unmatched junction nucleotides: 11. Germline CDR1 KGHDR, CDR2 SFDVKD.

This clonotype was counted ten times or more. This chain links TRBV6-5 with TRBJ2-1; 8 bases line up with TRBD2. The CDR3 is made up of 15 amino acids. Germline V gives CDR1 MNHEY, CDR2 SVGAGI. V shed 6 bases and J 4 bases; nucleotides not matched to a gene: 8. The CDR3 sequence: CASSYSGKIYNEQFF. The DNA for the CDR3 is TGTGCCAGCAGCTATAGCGGGAAGATTTACAATGAGCAGTTCTTC.